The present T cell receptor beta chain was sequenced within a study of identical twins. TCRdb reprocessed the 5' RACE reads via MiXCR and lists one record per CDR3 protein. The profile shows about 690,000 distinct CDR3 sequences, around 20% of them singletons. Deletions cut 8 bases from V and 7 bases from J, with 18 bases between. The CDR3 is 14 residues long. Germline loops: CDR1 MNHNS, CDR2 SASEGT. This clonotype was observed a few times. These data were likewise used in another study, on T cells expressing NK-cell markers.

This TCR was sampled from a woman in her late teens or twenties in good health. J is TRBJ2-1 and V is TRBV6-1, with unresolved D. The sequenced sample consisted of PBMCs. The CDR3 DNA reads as TGTGCCAGCCTGGAATCATTTTATCAAAATGAGCAGTTCTTC. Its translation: CASLESFYQNEQFF.